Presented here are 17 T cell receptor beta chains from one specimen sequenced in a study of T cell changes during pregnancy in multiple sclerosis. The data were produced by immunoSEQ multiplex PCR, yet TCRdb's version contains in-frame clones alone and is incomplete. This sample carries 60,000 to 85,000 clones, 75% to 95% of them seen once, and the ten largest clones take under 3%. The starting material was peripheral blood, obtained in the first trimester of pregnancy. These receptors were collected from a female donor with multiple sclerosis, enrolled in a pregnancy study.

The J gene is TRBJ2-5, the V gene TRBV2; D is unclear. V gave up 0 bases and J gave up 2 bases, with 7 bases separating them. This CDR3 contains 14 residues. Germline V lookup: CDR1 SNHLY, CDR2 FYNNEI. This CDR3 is CASSEARQQETQYF. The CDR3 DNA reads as TGTGCCAGCAGTGAAGCCCGCCAGCAAGAGACCCAGTACTTC.

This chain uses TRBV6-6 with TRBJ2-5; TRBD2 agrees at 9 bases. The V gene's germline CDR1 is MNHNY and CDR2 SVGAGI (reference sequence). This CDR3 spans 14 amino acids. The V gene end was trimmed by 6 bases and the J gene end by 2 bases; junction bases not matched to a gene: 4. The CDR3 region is CASRASGAQETQYF. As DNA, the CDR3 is TGTGCCAGCAGGGCTAGCGGGGCTCAAGAGACCCAGTACTTC.

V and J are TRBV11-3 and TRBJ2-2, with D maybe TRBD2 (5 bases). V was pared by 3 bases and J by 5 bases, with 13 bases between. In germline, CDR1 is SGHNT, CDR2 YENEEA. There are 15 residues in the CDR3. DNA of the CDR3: TGTGCCAGCAGCTTTGGGAGCTCGGGGACCGGGGAGCTGTTTTTT. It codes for CASSFGSSGTGELFF. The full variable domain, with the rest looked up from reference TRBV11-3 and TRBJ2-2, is EAGVVQSPRYKIIEKKQPVAFWCNPISGHNTLYWYLQNLGQGPELLIRYENEEAVDDSQLPKDRFSAERLKGVDSTLKIQPAELGDSAVYLCASSFGSSGTGELFFGEGSRLTVL.

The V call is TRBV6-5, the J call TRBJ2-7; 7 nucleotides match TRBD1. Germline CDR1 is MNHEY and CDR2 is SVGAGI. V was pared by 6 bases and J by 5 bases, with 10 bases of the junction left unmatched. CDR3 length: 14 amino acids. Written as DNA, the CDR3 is TGTGCCAGCAGCGCGACAGGGTATGGCGACGAGCAGTACTTC. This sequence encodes CASSATGYGDEQYF.

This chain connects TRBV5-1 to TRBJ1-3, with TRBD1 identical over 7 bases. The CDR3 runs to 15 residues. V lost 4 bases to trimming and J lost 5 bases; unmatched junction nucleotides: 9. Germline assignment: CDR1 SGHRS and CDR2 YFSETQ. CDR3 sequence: CASSQTGQLRNTIYF. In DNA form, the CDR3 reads TGCGCCAGCAGCCAGACGGGACAGCTACGAAACACCATATATTTT.

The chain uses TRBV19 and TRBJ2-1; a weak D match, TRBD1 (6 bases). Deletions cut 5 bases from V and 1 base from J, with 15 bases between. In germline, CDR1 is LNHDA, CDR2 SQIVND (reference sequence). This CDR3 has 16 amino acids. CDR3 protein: CASSVKGGRSYNEQFF. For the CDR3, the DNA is TGTGCCAGTAGTGTAAAAGGGGGACGGTCCTACAATGAGCAGTTCTTC.

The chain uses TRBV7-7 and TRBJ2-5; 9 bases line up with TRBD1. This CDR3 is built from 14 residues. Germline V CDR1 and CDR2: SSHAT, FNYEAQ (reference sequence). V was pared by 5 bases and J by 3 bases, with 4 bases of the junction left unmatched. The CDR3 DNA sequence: TGTGCCAGCAGCCGGGGACAGGGTGAAGAGACCCAGTACTTC. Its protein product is CASSRGQGEETQYF.

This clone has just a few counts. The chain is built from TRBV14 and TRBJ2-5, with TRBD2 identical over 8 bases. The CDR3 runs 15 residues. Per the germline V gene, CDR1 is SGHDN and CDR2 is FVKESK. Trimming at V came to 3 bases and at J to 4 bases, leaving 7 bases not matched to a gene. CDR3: CASSQDLAGSETQYF. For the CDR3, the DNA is TGTGCCAGCAGCCAGGATCTAGCGGGCTCAGAGACCCAGTACTTC.

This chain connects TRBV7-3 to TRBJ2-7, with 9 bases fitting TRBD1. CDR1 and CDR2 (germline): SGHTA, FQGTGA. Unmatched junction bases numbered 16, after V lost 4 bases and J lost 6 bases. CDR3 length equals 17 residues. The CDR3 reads CASSSSRDRVDVGEQYF. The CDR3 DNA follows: TGTGCCAGCAGCTCGTCCCGGGACAGGGTCGATGTGGGCGAGCAGTACTTC.

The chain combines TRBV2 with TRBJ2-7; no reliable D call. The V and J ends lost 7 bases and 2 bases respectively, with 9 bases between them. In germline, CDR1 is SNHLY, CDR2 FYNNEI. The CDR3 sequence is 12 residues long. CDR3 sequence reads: CASIGPTYEQYF. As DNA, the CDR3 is TGTGCCAGCATTGGGCCTACCTACGAGCAGTACTTC.

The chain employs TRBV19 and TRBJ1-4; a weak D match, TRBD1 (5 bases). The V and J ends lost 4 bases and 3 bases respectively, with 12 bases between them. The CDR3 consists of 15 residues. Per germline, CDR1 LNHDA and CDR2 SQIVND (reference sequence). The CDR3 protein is CASSTRGDPNEKLFF. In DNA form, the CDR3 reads TGTGCCAGTAGTACCCGGGGGGACCCTAATGAAAAACTGTTTTTT.

The CDR3 sequence: CASSLGRTYNEQFF. As DNA, the CDR3 is TGCGCCAGCAGCTTGGGCAGGACTTACAATGAGCAGTTCTTC. J is TRBJ2-1 and V is TRBV5-1; tentatively, D is TRBD2 (5 bases). This CDR3 has 14 amino acids. The V end was cut by 0 bases, the J end by 4 bases, with 8 bases between. The germline gives CDR1 SGHRS, CDR2 YFSETQ.

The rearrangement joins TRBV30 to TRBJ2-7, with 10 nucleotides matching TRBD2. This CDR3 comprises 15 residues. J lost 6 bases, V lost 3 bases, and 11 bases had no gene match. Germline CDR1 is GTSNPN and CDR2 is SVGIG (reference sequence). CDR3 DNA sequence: TGTGCCTGGAGCCCGGGCGCTAGCGGGAGTGCCGAGCAGTACTTC. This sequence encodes CAWSPGASGSAEQYF.

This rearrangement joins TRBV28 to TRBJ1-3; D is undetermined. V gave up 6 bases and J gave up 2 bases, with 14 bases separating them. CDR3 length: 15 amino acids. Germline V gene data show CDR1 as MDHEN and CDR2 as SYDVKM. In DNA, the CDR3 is TGTGCCAGCAGGATCCGGGTTCTAGCTGGAAACACCATATATTTT. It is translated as CASRIRVLAGNTIYF.

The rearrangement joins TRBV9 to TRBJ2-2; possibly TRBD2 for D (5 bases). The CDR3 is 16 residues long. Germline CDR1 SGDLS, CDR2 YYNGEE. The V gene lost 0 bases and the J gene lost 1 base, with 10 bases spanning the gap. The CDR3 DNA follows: TGTGCCAGCAGCGTAGCGGTGGGAGAGAACACCGGGGAGCTGTTTTTT. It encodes CASSVAVGENTGELFF.

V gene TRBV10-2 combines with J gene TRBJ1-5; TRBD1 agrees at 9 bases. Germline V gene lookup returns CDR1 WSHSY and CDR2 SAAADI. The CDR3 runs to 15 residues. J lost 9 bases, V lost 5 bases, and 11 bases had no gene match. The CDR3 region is CASSPGQGSGWPQHF. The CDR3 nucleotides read TGCGCCAGCAGTCCGGGACAGGGATCAGGATGGCCCCAGCATTTT.

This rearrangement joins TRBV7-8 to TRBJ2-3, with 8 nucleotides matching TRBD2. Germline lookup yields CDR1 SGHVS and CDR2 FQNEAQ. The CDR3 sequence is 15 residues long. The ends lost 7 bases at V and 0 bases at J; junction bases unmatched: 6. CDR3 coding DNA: TGTGCCAGCACCCCGGGGGGGGTTAGCACAGATACGCAGTATTTT. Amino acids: CASTPGGVSTDTQYF. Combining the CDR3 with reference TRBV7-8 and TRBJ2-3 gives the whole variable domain GAGVSQSPRYKVAKRGQDVALRCDPISGHVSLFWYQQALGQGPEFLTYFQNEAQLDKSGLPSDRFFAERPEGSVSTLKIQRTQQEDSAVYLCASTPGGVSTDTQYFGPGTRLTVL.